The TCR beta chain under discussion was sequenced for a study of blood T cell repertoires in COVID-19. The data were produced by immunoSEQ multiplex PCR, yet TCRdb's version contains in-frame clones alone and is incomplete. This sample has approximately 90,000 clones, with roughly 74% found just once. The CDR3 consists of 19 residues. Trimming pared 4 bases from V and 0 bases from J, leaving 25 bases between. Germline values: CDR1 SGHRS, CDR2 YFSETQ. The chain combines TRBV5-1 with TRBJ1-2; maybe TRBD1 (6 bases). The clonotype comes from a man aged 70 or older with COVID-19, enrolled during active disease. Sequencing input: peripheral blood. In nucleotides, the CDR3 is TGCGCCAGCAGCCCGGAATCGGCTGGGCGGGGGACAACTAACTATGGCTACACCTTC. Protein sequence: CASSPESAGRGTTNYGYTF.